This record covers a single T cell receptor (beta chain). In this sample, this clone turned up a few times. Its antigen specificity is not known. Base qualities are not provided; no much larger clone lies one nucleotide away. Using the immunoSEQ Platform, TCRbeta CDR3 regions were amplified from extracted genomic DNA. The immunoSEQ assay combined multiplex PCR with high-throughput sequencing and a vendor bioinformatics pipeline. The study's processing was this. After discarding non-productive sequences and any CDR3s under 4 amino acids in length, clonotype frequencies were recalculated for each sample. In immunoSEQ Analyzer 2.0, a clonotype counted as shared when the CDR3 amino acid, V gene and J gene sequences were identical. Repertoire overlap was normalized by dividing shared clonotype counts by the product of both clone-set sizes, with the result scaled by 1000 into arbitrary units. In TCRdb, the immuneACCESS table is reduced to in-frame sequences with V and J assigned. These tables do not hold every clone; where another copy was compared, an unresolved V gene accounts for under half, and the others remain unexplained. V, J and clone size are those of that table, while D and trimming were read from the DNA. This sample comprises about 12,000 clones, roughly four fifths of them detected only once. Approximately 2.8% of the sample comes from the top ten.

This sample was taken from a study of memory B cells and T cells in multiple sclerosis (dated by TCRdb to 2017 to 2018). Background on the whole study: The study compared the TCR beta repertoires of autoproliferating peripheral T cells with those of brain lesion-infiltrating T cells in multiple sclerosis patients. A couple of multiple sclerosis patients, for whom either brain lesions at autopsy or brain-infiltrating cells from biopsy were available, were included in TCR sequencing.

The cysteine opens and the phenylalanine closes a CDR3 of 15 amino acids. Only CDR3 DNA is held: 45 bases, read in frame from base 1. After CFSE-labeled PBMCs were cultured without a stimulus, the autoproliferating (CFSEdim) and non-proliferating (CFSEhi) T cell fractions were sequenced separately. In total, around 50 million CFSE-labeled PBMCs were cultured without stimulus for six to eight days, after which replicate wells were pooled. PBMCs were labeled with around 0.5 uM CFSE and cultured without exogenous stimuli in serum-free AIM-V medium. PBMCs were isolated by Ficoll density gradient centrifugation and were cryopreserved before use. Using a FACSAria III, live 7-AAD-negative cells were sorted, then washed with PBS and stored frozen at -80 degrees C as dry pellets. Study-wide findings and limitations: Because clone-set sizes differed between compartments, counts of shared clonotypes were influenced and normalization was required.

The sequencing sample was made of PBMCs from blood kept in culture. This receptor was taken from a human donor with multiple sclerosis. The chain joins TRBV21-1 to TRBJ1-5; TRBD1, the table's D call, was not compared with the DNA. TRBV21-1 is described as a pseudogene. The DNA reads as follows: TGTGCCAGCAGCAAGCTGGGACAGGGAATTCAGCCCCAGCATTTT. This codes for CASSKLGQGIQPQHF.